This TCR beta chain appears in the sequencing data of a study of T cell responses to AZD1222 COVID-19 vaccine. Whole-study findings and limits: Unmutated variant regions reportedly attract nearly half of all spike-specific TCRs.

Points on this clone: What it binds is unknown.

Measured with immunoSEQ multiplex PCR; TCRdb has only the in-frame clones, and not every one. The profile shows over 100,000 clones, roughly nine tenths of them singletons. Germline V gives CDR1 DFQATT, CDR2 SNEGSKA (reference sequence). V lost 3 bases, J lost 7 bases, and 19 bases lay in between. This CDR3 region has 14 residues. This receptor was obtained from an adult in good health. The material was peripheral blood, obtained on day 0 of AZD1222 vaccination. The J gene is TRBJ2-7, the V gene TRBV20-1; D unclear. In nucleotides, the CDR3 is TGCAGTGCTAGTTCGGTCAGAGGTCCGCGGGAGCAGTACTTC. Protein sequence: CSASSVRGPREQYF.